Described below is a single T cell receptor (beta chain) sequence and its context. The sample comes from a study of OX40 agonist ivuxolimab in advanced cancers. Study background: The drug used for patients, ivuxolimab, was an agonistic anti-OX40 (CD134) antibody. Hepatocellular carcinoma, melanoma, renal cell or head and neck cancer was diagnosed in the dose-escalation patients. Checkpoint inhibitors had been given previously to about 40% of patients.

Here immunoSEQ multiplex PCR was the method, and the copy in TCRdb shows in-frame clones only, minus some. The sample shows tens of thousands of clones, 65% to 90% of them seen only once. This CDR3 is 16 amino acids long. Source: CD4+ or CD8+ T cells sorted from blood, taken in a trial of the OX40 agonist ivuxolimab. This receptor was identified in an adult with an advanced solid tumor such as melanoma, head and neck, liver or kidney cancer. V gene TRBV21-1 combines with J gene TRBJ2-3; TRBD1 is the table's D call and was not checked against the DNA. TRBV21-1 is a pseudogene. CDR3 DNA: TGTGCCAGCAGCTCTCGGGGGACAGGGAGCACAGATACGCAGTATTTT. Translating gives CASSSRGTGSTDTQYF.